This record concerns one TCR beta chain sequence. One junction end does not reproduce the germline sequence, and a read error may be involved. Random-hexamer reverse transcription was applied to roughly 0.45 to 1 ug RNA. TCRdb reprocessed the immunoSEQ multiplex PCR reads via MiXCR and lists one record per CDR3 protein. This table holds approximately 160,000 distinct CDR3 sequences, 80% to 95% found once. The entry originates in a study of CD8 T cells in Susac syndrome. Germline V gives CDR1 SQVTM, CDR2 ANQGSEA. The CDR3 has 12 amino acids. This TCR came from a human donor with multiple sclerosis. What was sequenced was CD4+ T cells from PBMCs. This chain connects TRBV29-1 to TRBJ2-1; D unresolved. The DNA for the CDR3 is TGCAGCTTTGAACAGACCTACAATGAGCAGTTCTTC. The encoded protein is CSFEQTYNEQFF.